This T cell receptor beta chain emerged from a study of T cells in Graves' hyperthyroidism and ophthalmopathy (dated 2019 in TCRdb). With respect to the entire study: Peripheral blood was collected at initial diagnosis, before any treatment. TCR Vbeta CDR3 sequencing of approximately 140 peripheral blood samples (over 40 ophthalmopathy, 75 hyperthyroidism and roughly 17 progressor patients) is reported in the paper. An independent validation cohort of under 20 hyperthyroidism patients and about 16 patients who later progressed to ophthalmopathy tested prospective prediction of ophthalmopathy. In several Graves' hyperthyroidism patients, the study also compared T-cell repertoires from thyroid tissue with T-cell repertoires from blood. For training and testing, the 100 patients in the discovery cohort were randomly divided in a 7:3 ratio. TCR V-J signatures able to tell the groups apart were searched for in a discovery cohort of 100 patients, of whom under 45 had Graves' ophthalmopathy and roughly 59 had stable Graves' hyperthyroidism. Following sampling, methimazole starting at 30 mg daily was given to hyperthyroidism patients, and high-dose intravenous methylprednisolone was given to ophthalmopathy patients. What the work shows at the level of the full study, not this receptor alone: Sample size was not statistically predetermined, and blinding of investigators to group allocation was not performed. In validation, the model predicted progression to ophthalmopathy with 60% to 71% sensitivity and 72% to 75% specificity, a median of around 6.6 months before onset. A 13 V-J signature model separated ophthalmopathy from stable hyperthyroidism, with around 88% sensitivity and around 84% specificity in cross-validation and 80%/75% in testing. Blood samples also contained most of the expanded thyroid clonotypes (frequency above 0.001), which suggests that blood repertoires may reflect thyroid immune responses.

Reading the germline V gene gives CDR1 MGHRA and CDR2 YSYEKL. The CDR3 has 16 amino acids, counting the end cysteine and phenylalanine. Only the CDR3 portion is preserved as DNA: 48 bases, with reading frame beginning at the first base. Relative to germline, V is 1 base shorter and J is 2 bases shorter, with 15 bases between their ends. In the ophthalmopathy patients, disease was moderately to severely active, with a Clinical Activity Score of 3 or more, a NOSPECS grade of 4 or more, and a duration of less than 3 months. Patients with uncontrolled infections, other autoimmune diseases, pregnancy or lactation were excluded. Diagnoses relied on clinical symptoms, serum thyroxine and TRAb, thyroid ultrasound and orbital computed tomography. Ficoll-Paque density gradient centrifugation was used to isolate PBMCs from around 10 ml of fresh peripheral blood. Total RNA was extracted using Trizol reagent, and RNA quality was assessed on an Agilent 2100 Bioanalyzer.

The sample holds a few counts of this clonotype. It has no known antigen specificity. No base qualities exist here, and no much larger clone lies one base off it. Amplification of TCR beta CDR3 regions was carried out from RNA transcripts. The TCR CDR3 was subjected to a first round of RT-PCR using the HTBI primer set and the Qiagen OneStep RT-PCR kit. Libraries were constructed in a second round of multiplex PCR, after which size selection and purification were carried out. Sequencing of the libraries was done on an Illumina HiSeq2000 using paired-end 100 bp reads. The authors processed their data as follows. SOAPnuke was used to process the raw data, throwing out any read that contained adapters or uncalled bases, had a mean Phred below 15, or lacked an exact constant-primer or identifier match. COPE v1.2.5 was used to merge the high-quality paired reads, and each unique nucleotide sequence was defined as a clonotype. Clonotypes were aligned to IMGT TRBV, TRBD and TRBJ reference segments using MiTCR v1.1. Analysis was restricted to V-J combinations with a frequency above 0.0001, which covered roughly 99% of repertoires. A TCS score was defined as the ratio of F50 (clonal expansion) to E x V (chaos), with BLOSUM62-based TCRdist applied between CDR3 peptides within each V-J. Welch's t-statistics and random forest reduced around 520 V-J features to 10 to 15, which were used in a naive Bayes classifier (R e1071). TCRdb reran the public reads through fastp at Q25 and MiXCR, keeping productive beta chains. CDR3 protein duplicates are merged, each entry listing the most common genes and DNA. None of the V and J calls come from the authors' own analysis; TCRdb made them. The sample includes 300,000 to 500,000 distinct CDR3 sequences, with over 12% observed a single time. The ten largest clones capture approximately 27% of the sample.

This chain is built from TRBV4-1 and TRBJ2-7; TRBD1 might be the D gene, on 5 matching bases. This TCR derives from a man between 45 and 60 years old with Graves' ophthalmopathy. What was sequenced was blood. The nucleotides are TGCGCCAGCAGCCAAGTAGGGGTGGGCGAGACCTACGAGCAGTACTTC. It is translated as CASSQVGVGETYEQYF.